This T cell receptor (beta chain) was identified in a study of control samples from healthy donors and cancer patients. Clones were read by immunoSEQ multiplex PCR, and TCRdb kept only the in-frame ones, dropping some. The sample consists of tens of thousands of clones, roughly 86% of them appearing once. This CDR3 has 15 residues. V shed 2 bases, J shed 5 bases, and the junction held 10 bases outside the gene matches. Germline assignment: CDR1 GTSNPN and CDR2 SVGIG (reference sequence). Sequenced input: PBMCs. The chain uses TRBV30 and TRBJ2-7; 9 bases agree with TRBD2. This TCR derives from a man between 50 and 59 years old with head and neck cancer. The CDR3 loop is CAWSSPSGRRNEQYF. The CDR3 nucleotides read TGTGCCTGGAGTAGCCCCAGCGGGAGGAGAAACGAGCAGTACTTC.